The source of this T cell receptor beta chain is a study of blood T cell repertoires in COVID-19. The overall study: PBMCs, B-cell-depleted T cells, or T cells were the source of the cDNA or gDNA that made up the material.

Enrolled through a virtual design, the participants were between roughly 18 and 95 years of age and came from roughly 22 US areas. Researchers sorted participants into cohorts using their self-reported clinical history. Under the authors' procedure: Using reference gene primer amplification, nucleated cell counts were estimated. Profiled with immunoSEQ multiplex PCR; TCRdb holds only in-frame clones, not every one. V and J calls and clone size are those listed in that table; D and trimming were worked out from the DNA. The profile shows about 170,000 clones, about 86% of them singletons. This TCR was sampled from a woman between 50 and 59 years old in a cohort exposed to, infected with or recovered from COVID-19 (not recorded which). Sequencing was done on a sample of PBMCs or T cells enriched from blood (not recorded which).

CDR3 in DNA: TGCAGGGACACTGGCTACACCTTC. Translated, it gives CRDTGYTF. The rearrangement joins TRBV20-1 to TRBJ1-2; D might be TRBD1 (5 bases). This CDR3 comprises 8 residues. The germline CDR1 and CDR2 sequences are DFQATT and SNEGSKA (reference sequence).